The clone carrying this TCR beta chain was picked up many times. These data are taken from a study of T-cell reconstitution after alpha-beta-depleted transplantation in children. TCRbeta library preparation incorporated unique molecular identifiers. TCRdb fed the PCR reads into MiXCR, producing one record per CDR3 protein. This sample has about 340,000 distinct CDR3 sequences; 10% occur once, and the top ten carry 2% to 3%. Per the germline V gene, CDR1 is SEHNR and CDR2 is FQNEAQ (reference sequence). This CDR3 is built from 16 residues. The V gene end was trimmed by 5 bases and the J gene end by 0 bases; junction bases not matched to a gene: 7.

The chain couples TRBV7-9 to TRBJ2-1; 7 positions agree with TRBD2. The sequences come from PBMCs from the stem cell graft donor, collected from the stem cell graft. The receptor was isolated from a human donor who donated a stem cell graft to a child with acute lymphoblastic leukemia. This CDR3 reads CASSPLAGSSYNEQFF. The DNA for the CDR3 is TGTGCCAGCAGCCCATTAGCGGGCAGCTCCTACAATGAGCAGTTCTTC.